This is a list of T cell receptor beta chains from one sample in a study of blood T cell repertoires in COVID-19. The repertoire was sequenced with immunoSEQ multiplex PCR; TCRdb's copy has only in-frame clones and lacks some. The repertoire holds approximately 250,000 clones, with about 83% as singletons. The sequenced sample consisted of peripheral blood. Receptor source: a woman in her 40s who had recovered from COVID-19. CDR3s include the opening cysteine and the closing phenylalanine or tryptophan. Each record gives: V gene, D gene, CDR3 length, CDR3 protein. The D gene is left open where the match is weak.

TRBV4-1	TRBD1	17	CASSQGQGTRSGTEAFF
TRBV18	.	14	CASSPPGAGAGYTF
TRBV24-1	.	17	CATSDRKKQGKAETQYF
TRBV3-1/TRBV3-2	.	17	CASSQDQPRGTTDTQYF
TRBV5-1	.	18	CASSLATGRRGLSYEQYF
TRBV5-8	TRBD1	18	CASIAPIYLRDRESKLFF
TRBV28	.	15	CASSLGAGLLYGYTF
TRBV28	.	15	CASSLYHSSWYEQYF
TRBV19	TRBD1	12	CASRAQGATQYF
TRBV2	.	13	CASRTASKEEQFF
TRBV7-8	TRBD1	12	CASSPDRGEQYF
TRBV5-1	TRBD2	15	CASTRVAGGTDTQYF
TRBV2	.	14	CAGQLYGLNYGYTF
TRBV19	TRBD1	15	CASSIGQGATYEQYF
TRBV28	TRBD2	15	CASTPPGTSRETQYF
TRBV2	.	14	CASIEQGVFDTQYF
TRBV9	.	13	CASSADFTDTQYF
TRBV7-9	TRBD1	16	CASSLGRQGANYGYTF
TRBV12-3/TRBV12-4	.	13	CASSPDIQETQYF
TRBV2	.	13	CASRRQYQETQYF
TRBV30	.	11	CAWSPAYEQYF
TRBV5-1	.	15	CASSPSLIANYGYTF
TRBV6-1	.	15	CASSEGTNWNTEAFF
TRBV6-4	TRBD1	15	CASSDGTGNFNEQFF
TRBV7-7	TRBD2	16	CASSLGLAGAGNEQFF
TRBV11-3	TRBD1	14	CASSPGQAPYEQYF
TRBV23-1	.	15	CASRGPRGANEKLFF
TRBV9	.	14	CASSVQGSTDTQYF
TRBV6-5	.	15	CASRGLSLSTDTQYF
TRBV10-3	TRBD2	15	CAISPAGGLINEQFF
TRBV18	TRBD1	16	CASSPGTGEENSPLHF
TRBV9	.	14	CASTPSGNTGELFF
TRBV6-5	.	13	CASQQASGNTIYF
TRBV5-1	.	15	CASTPGGGTNEKLFF